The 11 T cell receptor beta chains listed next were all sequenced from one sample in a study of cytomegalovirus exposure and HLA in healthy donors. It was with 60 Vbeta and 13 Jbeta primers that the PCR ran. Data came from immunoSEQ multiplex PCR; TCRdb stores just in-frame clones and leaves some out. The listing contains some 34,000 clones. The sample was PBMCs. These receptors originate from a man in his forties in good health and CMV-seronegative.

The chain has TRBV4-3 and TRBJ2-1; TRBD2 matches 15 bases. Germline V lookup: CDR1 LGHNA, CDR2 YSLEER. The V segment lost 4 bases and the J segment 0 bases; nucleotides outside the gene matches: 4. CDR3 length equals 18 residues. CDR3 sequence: CASSPGLAGGRSYNEQFF. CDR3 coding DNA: TGCGCCAGCAGCCCGGGACTAGCGGGAGGTCGCTCCTACAATGAGCAGTTCTTC.

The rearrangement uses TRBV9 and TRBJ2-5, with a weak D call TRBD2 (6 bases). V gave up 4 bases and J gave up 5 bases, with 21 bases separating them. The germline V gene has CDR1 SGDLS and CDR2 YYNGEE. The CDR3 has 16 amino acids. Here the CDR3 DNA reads TGTGCCAGCAGCCTTGGGGCGGGATCATGGACGGAGACCCAGTACTTC. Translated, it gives CASSLGAGSWTETQYF.

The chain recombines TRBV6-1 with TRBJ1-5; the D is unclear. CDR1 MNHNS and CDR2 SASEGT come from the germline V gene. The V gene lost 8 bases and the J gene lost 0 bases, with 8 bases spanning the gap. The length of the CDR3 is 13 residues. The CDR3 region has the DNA TGTGCCAGCGCGTTTAATAGCAATCAGCCCCAGCATTTT. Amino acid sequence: CASAFNSNQPQHF.

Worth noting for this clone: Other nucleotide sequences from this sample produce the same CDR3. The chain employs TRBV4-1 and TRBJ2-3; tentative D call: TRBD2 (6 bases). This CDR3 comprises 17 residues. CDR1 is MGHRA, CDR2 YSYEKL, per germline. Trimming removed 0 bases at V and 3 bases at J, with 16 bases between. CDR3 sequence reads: CASSQDQGLRWTDTQYF. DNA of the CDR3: TGCGCCAGCAGCCAAGATCAGGGACTCCGATGGACAGATACGCAGTATTTT.

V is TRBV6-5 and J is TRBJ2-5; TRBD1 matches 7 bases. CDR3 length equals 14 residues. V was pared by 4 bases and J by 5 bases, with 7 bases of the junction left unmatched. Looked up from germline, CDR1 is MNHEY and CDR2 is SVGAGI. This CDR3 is CASSSTGTSETQYF. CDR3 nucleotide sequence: TGTGCCAGCAGTTCGACAGGGACGAGCGAGACCCAGTACTTC.

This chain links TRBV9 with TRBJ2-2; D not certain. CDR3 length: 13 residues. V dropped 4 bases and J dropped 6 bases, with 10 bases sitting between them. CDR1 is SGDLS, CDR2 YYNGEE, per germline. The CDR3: CASSYRGAGELFF. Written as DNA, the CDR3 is TGTGCCAGCAGCTATAGAGGTGCCGGGGAGCTGTTTTTT.

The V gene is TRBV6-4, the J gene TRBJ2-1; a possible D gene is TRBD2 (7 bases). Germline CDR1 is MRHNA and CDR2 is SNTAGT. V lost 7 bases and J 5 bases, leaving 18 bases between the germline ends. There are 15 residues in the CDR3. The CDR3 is CASTRGLGGDNEQFF. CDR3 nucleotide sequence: TGTGCCAGCACTCGCGGACTAGGGGGGGACAATGAGCAGTTCTTC.

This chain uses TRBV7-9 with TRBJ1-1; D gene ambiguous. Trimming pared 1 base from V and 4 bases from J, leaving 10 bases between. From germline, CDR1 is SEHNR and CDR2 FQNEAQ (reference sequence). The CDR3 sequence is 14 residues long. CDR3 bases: TGTGCCAGCAGCTTAGGTAGGGCGGGCACTGAAGCTTTCTTT. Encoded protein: CASSLGRAGTEAFF. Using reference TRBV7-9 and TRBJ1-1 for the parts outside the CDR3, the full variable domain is DTGVSQNPRHKITKRGQNVTFRCDPISEHNRLYWYRQTLGQGPEFLTYFQNEAQLEKSRLLSDRFSAERPKGSFSTLEIQRTEQGDSAMYLCASSLGRAGTEAFFGQGTRLTVV.

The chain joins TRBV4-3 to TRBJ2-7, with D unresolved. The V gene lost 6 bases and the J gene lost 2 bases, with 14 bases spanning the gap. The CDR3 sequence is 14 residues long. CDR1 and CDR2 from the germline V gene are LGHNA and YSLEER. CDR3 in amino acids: CASRQSLGTYEQYF. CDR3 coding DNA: TGCGCCAGCAGGCAAAGCCTGGGCACCTACGAGCAGTACTTC.

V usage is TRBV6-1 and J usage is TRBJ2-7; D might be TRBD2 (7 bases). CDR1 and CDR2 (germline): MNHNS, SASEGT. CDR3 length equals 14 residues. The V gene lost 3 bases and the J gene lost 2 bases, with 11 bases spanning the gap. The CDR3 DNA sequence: TGTGCCAGCAGTGAGGGGGGGGGCGCCTACGAGCAGTACTTC. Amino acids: CASSEGGGAYEQYF.

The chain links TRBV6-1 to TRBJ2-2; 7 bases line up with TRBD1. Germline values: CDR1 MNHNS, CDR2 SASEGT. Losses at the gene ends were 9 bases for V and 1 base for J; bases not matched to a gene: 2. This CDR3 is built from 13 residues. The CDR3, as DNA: TGTGCCAGAGGACAGGAGAACACCGGGGAGCTGTTTTTT. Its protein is CARGQENTGELFF.